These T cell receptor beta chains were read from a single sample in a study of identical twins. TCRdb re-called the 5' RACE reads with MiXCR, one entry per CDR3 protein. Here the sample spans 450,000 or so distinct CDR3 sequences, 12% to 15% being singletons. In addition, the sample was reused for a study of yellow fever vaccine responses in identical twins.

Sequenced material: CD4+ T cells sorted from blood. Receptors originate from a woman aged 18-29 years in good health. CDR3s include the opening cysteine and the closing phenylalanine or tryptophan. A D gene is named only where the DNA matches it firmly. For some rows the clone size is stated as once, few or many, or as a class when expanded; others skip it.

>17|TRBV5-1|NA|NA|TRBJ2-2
TGCGCCAGCAGCTTGGGTCTTCGCGCTAGCCGAAATGGGGAGCTGTTTTTT
CASSLGLRASRNGELFF
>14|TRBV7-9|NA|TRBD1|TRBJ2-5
TGTGCCAGCAGCTGGGACAGACGACAAGAGACCCAGTACTTC
CASSWDRRQETQYF
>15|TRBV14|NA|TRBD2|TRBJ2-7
TGTGCCAGCAGCCTCGGGACTAGCGGGAGAACCGAGCAGTACTTC
CASSLGTSGRTEQYF
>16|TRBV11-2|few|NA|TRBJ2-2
TGTGCCAGCAGCACTAGAGCGGCAGCTACAGGAGGGGAGCTGTTTTTT
CASSTRAAATGGELFF
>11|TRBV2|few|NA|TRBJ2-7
TGTGCCAGCAGTGAAACGGACGAGCAGTACTTC
CASSETDEQYF
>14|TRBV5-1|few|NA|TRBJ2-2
TGCGCCAGCAGCTTTCAGGGGGGCACCGGGGAGCTGTTTTTT
CASSFQGGTGELFF
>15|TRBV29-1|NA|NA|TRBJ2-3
TGCAGCGTTGAACCCAGCCGCAGAGGCACAGATACGCAGTATTTT
CSVEPSRRGTDTQYF
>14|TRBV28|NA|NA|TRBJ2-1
TGTGCCAGCAACCTAATAAGCTCCTACAATGAGCAGTTCTTC
CASNLISSYNEQFF
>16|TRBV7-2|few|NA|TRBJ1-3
TGTGCCAGCAGCTCTAGGTCCTCTGGGACAGGAAACACCATATATTTT
CASSSRSSGTGNTIYF
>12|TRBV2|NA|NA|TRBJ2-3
TGTGCCAGCAGTGATGTTTCATATACGCAGTATTTT
CASSDVSYTQYF
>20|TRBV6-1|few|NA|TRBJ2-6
TGTGCCAGCAGTGAACCAACCGAGACGAGAGGGGCCTCTGGGGCCAACGTCCTGACTTTC
CASSEPTETRGASGANVLTF
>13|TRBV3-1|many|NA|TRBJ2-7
TGTGCCAGCAGCCAAGATGGGGCCTACGAGCAGTACTTC
CASSQDGAYEQYF
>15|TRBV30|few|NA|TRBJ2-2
TGTGCCTGGCACCCCCCGGGGCAGGGGACCGGGGAGCTGTTTTTT
CAWHPPGQGTGELFF
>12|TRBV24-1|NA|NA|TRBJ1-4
TGTGCCACCCGGGACTGGAATGAAAAACTGTTTTTT
CATRDWNEKLFF
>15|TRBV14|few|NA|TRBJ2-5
TGTGCCAGCAGCCAAGTTTTGGGCAACCAAGAGACCCAGTACTTC
CASSQVLGNQETQYF
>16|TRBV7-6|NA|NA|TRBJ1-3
TGTGCCAGCAGCCCTGTTTTTGGACGGTCTGGAAACACCATATATTTT
CASSPVFGRSGNTIYF
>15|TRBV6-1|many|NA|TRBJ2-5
TGTGCCAGCAGTGAAGGCTCTAGCCTCCGGGAGACCCAGTACTTC
CASSEGSSLRETQYF
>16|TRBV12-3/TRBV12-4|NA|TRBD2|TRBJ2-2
TGTGCCAGCAGTTACCGACTAGCGGGTAACACCGGGGAGCTGTTTTTT
CASSYRLAGNTGELFF
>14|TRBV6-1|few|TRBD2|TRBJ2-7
TGTGCCAGCAGTCGGGGGGTTTACTCCTACGAGCAGTACTTC
CASSRGVYSYEQYF
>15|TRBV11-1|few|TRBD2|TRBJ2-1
TGTGCCAGCAGTTATGGACTAGCGGGTATTATTGAGCAGTTCTTC
CASSYGLAGIIEQFF
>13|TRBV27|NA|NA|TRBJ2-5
TGTGCCAGCAGTACTAGGTCCCAAGAGACCCAGTACTTC
CASSTRSQETQYF
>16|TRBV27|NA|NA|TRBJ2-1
TGTGCCAGCAGTTTCATCGCGGGTGCCGCCTACAATGAGCAGTTCTTC
CASSFIAGAAYNEQFF
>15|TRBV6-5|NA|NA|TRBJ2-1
TGTGCCAGCAGTTACACCGGATCCCCCGTGGGTGAGCAGTTCTTC
CASSYTGSPVGEQFF
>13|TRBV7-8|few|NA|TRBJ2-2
TGTGCCAGCAAGGCGGTTAACACCGGGGAGCTGTTTTTT
CASKAVNTGELFF
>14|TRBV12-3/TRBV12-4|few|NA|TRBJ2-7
TGTGCCAGCAGAAAGACCGGCTGGACCTACGAGCAGTACTTC
CASRKTGWTYEQYF
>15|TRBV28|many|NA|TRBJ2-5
TGTGCCAGCAGTCCCCATACCGACATCATTGGGACCCAGTACTTC
CASSPHTDIIGTQYF
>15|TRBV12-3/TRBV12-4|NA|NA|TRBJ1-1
TGTGCCAGCAGCGTTAGACAGCTTATGAACACTGAAGCTTTCTTT
CASSVRQLMNTEAFF
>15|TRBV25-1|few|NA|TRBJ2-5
TGTGCCAGCAGTGCGGGACTTTATAATGGAGAGACCCAGTACTTC
CASSAGLYNGETQYF
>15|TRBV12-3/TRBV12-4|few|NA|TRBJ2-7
TGTGCCAGCAGTTCCGGGACTTCCATAAACTACGAGCAGTACTTC
CASSSGTSINYEQYF
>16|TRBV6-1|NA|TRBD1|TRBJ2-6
TGTGCCAGCAGAACCGGACAGGCCTCTGGGGCCAACGTCCTGACTTTC
CASRTGQASGANVLTF
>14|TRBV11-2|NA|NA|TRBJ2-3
TGTGCCAGCAGCTTAATAGCGGGCACAGATACGCAGTATTTT
CASSLIAGTDTQYF
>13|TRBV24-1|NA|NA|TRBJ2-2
TGTGCCACCATCGGACAAAACACCGGGGAGCTGTTTTTT
CATIGQNTGELFF
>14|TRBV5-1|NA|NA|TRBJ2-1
TGCGCCAGCAGCTTGGGAGGGAGCGGGAATGAGCAGTTCTTC
CASSLGGSGNEQFF
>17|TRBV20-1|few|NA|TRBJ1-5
TGCAGTGCTAGAGATCCTATACGAGGGGTAGGCAATCAGCCCCAGCATTTT
CSARDPIRGVGNQPQHF
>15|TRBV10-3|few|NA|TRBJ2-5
TGTGCCATCACCAGAGCCGGGGGCCCCCAAGAGACCCAGTACTTC
CAITRAGGPQETQYF
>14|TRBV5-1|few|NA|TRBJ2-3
TGCGCCAGCAGCTTGGGGTCGGGAGCAGATACGCAGTATTTT
CASSLGSGADTQYF
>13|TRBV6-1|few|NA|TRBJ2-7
TGTGCCAGCATCGCCAGGGGAGCCTACGAGCAGTACTTC
CASIARGAYEQYF
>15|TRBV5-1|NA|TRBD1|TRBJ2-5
TGCGCCAGCAGCATGGGACAGGGAAGCCAAGAGACCCAGTACTTC
CASSMGQGSQETQYF
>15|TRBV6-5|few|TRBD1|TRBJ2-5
TGTGCCAGCAGTTTCGGGGACAGGCAACAAGAGACCCAGTACTTC
CASSFGDRQQETQYF
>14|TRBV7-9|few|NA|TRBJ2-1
TGTGCCAGCAGCTTAAAGAGGTCGGGGGATGAGCAGTTCTTC
CASSLKRSGDEQFF
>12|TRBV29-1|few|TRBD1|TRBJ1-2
TGCAGCGCTAGGCAGGGGGTCTATGGCTACACCTTC
CSARQGVYGYTF
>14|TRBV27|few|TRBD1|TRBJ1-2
TGTGCCAGCAGCCCGGCCGACAGGGGGCATGGCTACACCTTC
CASSPADRGHGYTF
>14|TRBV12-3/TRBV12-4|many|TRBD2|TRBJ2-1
TGTGCCAGCAGCCTTGGGACTAGCAAAGATGAGCAGTTCTTC
CASSLGTSKDEQFF
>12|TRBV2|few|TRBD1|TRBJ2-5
TGTGCCAACGGACAGGGTCTAGAGACCCAGTACTTC
CANGQGLETQYF
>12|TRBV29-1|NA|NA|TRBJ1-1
TGCAGCGTTGTGCGGAGAGGGACTGAAGCTTTCTTT
CSVVRRGTEAFF
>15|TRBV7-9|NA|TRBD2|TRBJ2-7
TGTGCCAGCAGCCCTAGCGGGGGGGGCTCCTACGAGCAGTACTTC
CASSPSGGGSYEQYF
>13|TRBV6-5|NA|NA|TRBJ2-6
TGTGCCAGCAGTTACAGGGACCGTAACGTCCTGACTTTC
CASSYRDRNVLTF
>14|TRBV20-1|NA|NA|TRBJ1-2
TGCAGTGCTAGCCCCGACAAGGCAAACTATGGCTACACCTTC
CSASPDKANYGYTF
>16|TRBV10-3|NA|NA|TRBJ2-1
TGTGCCATCAGTGAGTCAAGTACATCCCTCGGAGCGCAGCAGTTCTTC
CAISESSTSLGAQQFF
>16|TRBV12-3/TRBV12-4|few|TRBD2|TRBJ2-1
TGTGCCAGCAGTCCCGTAGCGGGGGCCAAGTACAATGAGCAGTTCTTC
CASSPVAGAKYNEQFF
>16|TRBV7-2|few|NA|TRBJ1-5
TGTGCCAGCAGCTTTGACCGGACAGCGGGCAATCAGCCCCAGCATTTT
CASSFDRTAGNQPQHF
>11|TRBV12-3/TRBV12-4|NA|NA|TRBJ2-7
TGTGCCAGCAGTCCTAACTCCGAGCAGTACTTC
CASSPNSEQYF
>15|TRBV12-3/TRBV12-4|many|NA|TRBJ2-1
TGTGCCAGCAGAGTTACAGGGTCCTCTTCTGGTGAGCAGTTCTTC
CASRVTGSSSGEQFF